The 11 T cell receptor beta chains given below trace back to one sample, sequenced in a study of T cells after yellow fever vaccination. From the 5' RACE reads, TCRdb called clonotypes with MiXCR, one entry per CDR3 protein. The sample has 42,000 or so distinct CDR3 sequences; roughly 7% are singletons. Sequenced material: CD8+ T cells not binding an NS4B(214-222) dextramer, sorted from PBMCs, taken 45 days after the yellow fever booster vaccination. Source of these receptors: a man aged 25-45 years who received the YFV17D yellow fever vaccine.

There are many counts of this clonotype. The DNA of the CDR3 is TGTGCCAGCGAACCAGCAGGAGAGCAGTTCTTC. It yields the protein CASEPAGEQFF. This chain links TRBV7-9 with TRBJ2-1, with D unresolved. Germline CDR1 and CDR2: SEHNR and FQNEAQ (reference sequence). V lost 8 bases to trimming and J lost 10 bases, with 12 bases between them. This CDR3 region has 11 residues.

This clonotype was seen many times. The CDR3 nucleotides are TGTGCCAGCAGCACGGGAGACTACGAGCAGTACTTC. It translates to CASSTGDYEQYF. V usage is TRBV5-4 and J usage is TRBJ2-7; D possibly corresponds to TRBD2 (6 bases). Trimming left V 4 bases short and J 3 bases short, with 8 bases between. The CDR3 extends over 12 amino acids. The germline V gene has CDR1 SGHNT and CDR2 YYREEE (reference sequence). The full variable domain, with the rest looked up from reference TRBV5-4 and TRBJ2-7, is ETGVTQSPTHLIKTRGQQVTLRCSSQSGHNTVSWYQQALGQGPQFIFQYYREEENGRGNFPPRFSGLQFPNYSSELNVNALELDDSALYLCASSTGDYEQYFGPGTRLTVT.

This clonotype occurred many times. The chain employs TRBV27 and TRBJ2-3, with TRBD2 as a possible D gene (5 bases). V was trimmed by 4 bases and J by 5 bases, leaving 13 bases between them. The CDR3 extends over 14 amino acids. The germline CDR1 and CDR2 sequences are MNHEY and SMNVEV (reference sequence). The CDR3 loop is CASSSYSGEDTQYF. In nucleotides, the CDR3 is TGTGCCAGCAGTTCCTACAGCGGTGAAGATACGCAGTATTTT.

The sample holds many counts of this clonotype. This chain uses TRBV29-1 with TRBJ2-1; 12 positions match TRBD1. The CDR3 contains 13 residues. V was pared by 7 bases and J by 6 bases, with 4 bases of the junction left unmatched. Germline V gene sequence: CDR1 SQVTM, CDR2 ANQGSEA. The CDR3 nucleotides are TGCAGCGGGGACAGGGGGCTTTTCAATGAGCAGTTCTTC. The encoded protein is CSGDRGLFNEQFF.

At least ten counts were recorded for this clonotype. The gene calls are TRBV18 and TRBJ2-7; D may correspond to TRBD1 or TRBD2 (5 bases each). V lost 3 bases to trimming and J lost 3 bases, with 18 bases between them. The germline CDR1 and CDR2 sequences are KGHSH and LQKENI. This CDR3 is 16 amino acids long. The CDR3 sequence is CASSPGEKGAIYEQYF. The CDR3 nucleotides read TGTGCCAGCTCACCGGGGGAAAAAGGGGCAATCTACGAGCAGTACTTC.

This clonotype was detected ten times or more. The chain employs TRBV5-5 and TRBJ2-3, with D hard to call. This CDR3 has 15 amino acids. The germline V gene has CDR1 SGHKS and CDR2 YYEKEE (reference sequence). Trimming removed 6 bases at V and 0 bases at J, with 14 bases between. For the CDR3, the DNA is TGTGCCAGCACCTACAACTTCCCTAGCACAGATACGCAGTATTTT. It yields the protein CASTYNFPSTDTQYF. The variable domain in full, with the rest retrieved from reference TRBV5-5 and TRBJ2-3, is DAGVTQSPTHLIKTRGQQVTLRCSPISGHKSVSWYQQVLGQGPQFIFQYYEKEERGRGNFPDRFSARQFPNYSSELNVNALLLGDSALYLCASTYNFPSTDTQYFGPGTRLTVL.

This clonotype was observed many times. J is TRBJ2-3 and V is TRBV4-2, with D possibly being TRBD2 (5 bases). Germline CDR1 LGHNA, CDR2 YNFKEQ. The V gene lost 2 bases and the J gene lost 5 bases, with 26 bases spanning the gap. This CDR3 contains 19 residues. The CDR3 spells CASSQSPAVAVSAGDTQYF. CDR3 coding DNA: TGTGCCAGCAGCCAATCCCCTGCCGTAGCTGTTTCGGCGGGAGATACGCAGTATTTT.

This clonotype has at least ten counts. The chain couples TRBV29-1 to TRBJ2-5; tentatively, D is TRBD1 (6 bases). Trimming pared 5 bases from V and 0 bases from J, leaving 7 bases between. In germline, CDR1 is SQVTM, CDR2 ANQGSEA. CDR3 length: 12 residues. CDR3 region: CSVQGNQETQYF. As DNA, the CDR3 is TGCAGCGTTCAGGGGAACCAAGAGACCCAGTACTTC.

This clonotype was found many times. The chain employs TRBV4-3 and TRBJ2-2; no clear D gene. Germline CDR1 reads LGHNA; CDR2 reads YSLEER. Trimming removed 6 bases at V and 3 bases at J, with 14 bases between. CDR3 length: 15 amino acids. The CDR3 nucleotides read TGCGCCAGCAGAATGTCAGACCTGTACACCGGGGAGCTGTTTTTT. It specifies CASRMSDLYTGELFF.

The sample holds many counts of this clonotype. The gene calls are TRBV24-1 and TRBJ2-3, with D maybe TRBD2 (6 bases). This CDR3 comprises 12 residues. Germline loops: CDR1 KGHDR, CDR2 SFDVKD. V dropped 2 bases and J dropped 7 bases, with 6 bases sitting between them. The CDR3 bases are TGTGCCACCAGTGATTGGACTAATACGCAGTATTTT. Translation gives CATSDWTNTQYF.

V and J are TRBV7-9 and TRBJ1-1; unclear D gene. This CDR3 has 15 amino acids. Germline V lookup: CDR1 SEHNR, CDR2 FQNEAQ (reference sequence). The germline V and J ends were trimmed by 5 bases and 1 base, with 14 bases remaining between them. The CDR3 DNA reads as TGTGCCAGCAGCCCTCGATCGGTAGGGAACACTGAAGCTTTCTTT. Its translation: CASSPRSVGNTEAFF.